The sequence of this T cell receptor beta chain was determined in a study of cytotoxic CD8 clonotypes in ibrutinib-treated CLL. This clone was seen only a few times. Germline-derived CDR1 and CDR2 are KGHSH and LQKENI. J lost 2 bases, V lost 3 bases, and 3 bases had no gene match. This CDR3 contains 16 residues. Sequenced by immunoSEQ multiplex PCR; TCRdb stores in-frame clones only, minus some. The sample has about 50,000 clones, over 60% seen once. V is TRBV18 and J is TRBJ2-1; 11 bases are a match to TRBD2. The TCR sequence derives from a human donor with chronic lymphocytic leukemia. The sample here was PBMCs, taken after 12 months of ibrutinib treatment. The CDR3 sequence: CASSPLAGGTYNEQFF. CDR3 DNA: TGTGCCAGCTCACCTCTAGCGGGAGGAACCTACAATGAGCAGTTCTTC.